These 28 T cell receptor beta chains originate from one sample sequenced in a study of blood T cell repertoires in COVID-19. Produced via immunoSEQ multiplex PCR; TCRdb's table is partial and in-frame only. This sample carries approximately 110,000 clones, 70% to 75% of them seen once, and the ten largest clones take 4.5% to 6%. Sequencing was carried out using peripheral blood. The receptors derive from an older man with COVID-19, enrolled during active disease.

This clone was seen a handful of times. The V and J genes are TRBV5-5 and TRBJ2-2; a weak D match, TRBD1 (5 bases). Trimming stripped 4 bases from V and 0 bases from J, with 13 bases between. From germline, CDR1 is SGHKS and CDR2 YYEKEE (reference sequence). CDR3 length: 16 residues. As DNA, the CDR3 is TGTGCCAGCAGCCTGCGACAGATTACGAACACCGGGGAGCTGTTTTTT. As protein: CASSLRQITNTGELFF.

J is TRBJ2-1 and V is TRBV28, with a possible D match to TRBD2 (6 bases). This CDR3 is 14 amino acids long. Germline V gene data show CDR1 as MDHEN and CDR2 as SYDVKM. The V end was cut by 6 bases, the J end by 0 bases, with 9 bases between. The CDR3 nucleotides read TGTGCCAGCAGACTAGCAAGCTCCTACAATGAGCAGTTCTTC. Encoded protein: CASRLASSYNEQFF.

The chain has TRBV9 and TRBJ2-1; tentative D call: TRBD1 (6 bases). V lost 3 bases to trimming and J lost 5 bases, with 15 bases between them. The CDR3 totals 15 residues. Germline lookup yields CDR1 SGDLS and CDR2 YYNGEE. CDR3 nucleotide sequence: TGTGCCAGCAGCGCAAACACAGGGCCCGACAATGAGCAGTTCTTC. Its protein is CASSANTGPDNEQFF.

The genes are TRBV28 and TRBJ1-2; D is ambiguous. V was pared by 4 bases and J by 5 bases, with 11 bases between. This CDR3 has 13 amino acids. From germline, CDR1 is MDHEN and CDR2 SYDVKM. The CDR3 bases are TGTGCCAGCAGTTGGACCCGCGGGTATGGCTACACCTTC. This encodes CASSWTRGYGYTF.

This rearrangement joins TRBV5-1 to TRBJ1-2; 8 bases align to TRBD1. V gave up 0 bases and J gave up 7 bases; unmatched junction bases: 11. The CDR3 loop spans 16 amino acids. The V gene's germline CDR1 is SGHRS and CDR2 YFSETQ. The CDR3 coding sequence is TGCGCCAGCAGCTTGGATGGGATTGGACAGGGTGGTGGCTACACCTTC. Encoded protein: CASSLDGIGQGGGYTF.

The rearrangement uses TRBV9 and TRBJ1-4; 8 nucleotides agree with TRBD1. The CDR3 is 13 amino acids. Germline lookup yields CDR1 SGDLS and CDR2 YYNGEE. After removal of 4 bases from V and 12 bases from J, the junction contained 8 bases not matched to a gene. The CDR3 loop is CASSRTGKDQLFF. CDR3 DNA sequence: TGTGCCAGCAGCCGGACAGGGAAGGACCAACTGTTTTTT.

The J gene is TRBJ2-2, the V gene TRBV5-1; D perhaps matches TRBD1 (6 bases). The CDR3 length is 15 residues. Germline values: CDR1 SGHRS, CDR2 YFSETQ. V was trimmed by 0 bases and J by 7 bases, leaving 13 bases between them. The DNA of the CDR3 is TGCGCCAGCAGCTTGGTTAGAGCACAGGGCGGGGAGCTGTTTTTT. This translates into CASSLVRAQGGELFF.

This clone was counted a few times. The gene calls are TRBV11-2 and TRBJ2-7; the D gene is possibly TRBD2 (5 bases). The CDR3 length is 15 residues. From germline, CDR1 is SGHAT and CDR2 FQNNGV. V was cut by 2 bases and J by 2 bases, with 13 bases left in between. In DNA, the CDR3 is TGTGCCAGCAGCTTAACCAGCGGAGGCCCCTACGAGCAGTACTTC. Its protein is CASSLTSGGPYEQYF.

CDR3 DNA sequence: TGTGCCAGCAGTGAAGGCTCAGCCTACAATGAGCAGTTCTTC. Encoded protein: CASSEGSAYNEQFF. This chain joins TRBV2 and TRBJ2-1; D is unclear. V dropped 1 base and J dropped 2 bases, with 6 bases sitting between them. The CDR3 covers 14 residues. The germline CDR1 and CDR2 sequences are SNHLY and FYNNEI.

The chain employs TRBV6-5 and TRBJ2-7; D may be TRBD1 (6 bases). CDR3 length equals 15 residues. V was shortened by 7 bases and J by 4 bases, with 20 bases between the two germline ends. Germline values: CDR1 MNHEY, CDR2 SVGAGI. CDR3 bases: TGTGCCAGCACCCCCCCAGGGGCGTTTTCTTACGAGCAGTACTTC. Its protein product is CASTPPGAFSYEQYF.

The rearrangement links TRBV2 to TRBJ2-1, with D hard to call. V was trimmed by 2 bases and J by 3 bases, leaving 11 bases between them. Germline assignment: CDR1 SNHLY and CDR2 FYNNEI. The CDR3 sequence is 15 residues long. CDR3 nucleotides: TGTGCCAGCAGTGAATCAGTGGGCAACTACAATGAGCAGTTCTTC. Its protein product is CASSESVGNYNEQFF.

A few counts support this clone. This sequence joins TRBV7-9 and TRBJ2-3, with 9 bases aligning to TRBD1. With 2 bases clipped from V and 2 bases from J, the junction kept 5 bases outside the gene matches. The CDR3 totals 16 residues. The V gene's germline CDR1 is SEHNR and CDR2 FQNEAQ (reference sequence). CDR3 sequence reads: CASSLTGTGPTDTQYF. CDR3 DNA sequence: TGTGCCAGCAGCTTAACAGGGACAGGGCCCACAGATACGCAGTATTTT.

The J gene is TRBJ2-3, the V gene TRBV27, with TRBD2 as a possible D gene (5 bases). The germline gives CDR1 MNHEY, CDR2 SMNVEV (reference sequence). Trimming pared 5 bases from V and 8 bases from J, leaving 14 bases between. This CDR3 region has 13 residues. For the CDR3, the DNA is TGTGCCAGCAGTAACACTAGTCACGTTACGCAGTATTTT. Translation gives CASSNTSHVTQYF.

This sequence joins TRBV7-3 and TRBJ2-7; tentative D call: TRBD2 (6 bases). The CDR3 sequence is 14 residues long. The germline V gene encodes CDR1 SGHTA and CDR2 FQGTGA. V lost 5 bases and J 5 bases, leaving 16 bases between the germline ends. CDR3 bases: TGTGCCAGCAGCCCGTTGGGGGGTACCCACGAGCAGTACTTC. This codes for CASSPLGGTHEQYF.

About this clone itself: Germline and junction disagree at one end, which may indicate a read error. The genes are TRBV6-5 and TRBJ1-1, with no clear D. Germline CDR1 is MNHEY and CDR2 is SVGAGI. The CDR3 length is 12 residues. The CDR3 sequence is CASSFESGSEIF. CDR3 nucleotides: TGTGCCAGCAGTTTCGAGTCGGGGTCAGAGATATTT.

The CDR3 nucleotides read TGTGCCAGCAGCCCGGGACAGGAAGACTACGAGCAGTACTTC. Translation: CASSPGQEDYEQYF. The chain has TRBV4-2 and TRBJ2-7, with 8 bases identical to TRBD1. The CDR3 runs 14 residues. J gave up 3 bases and V 4 bases, and 5 bases lay outside the gene matches. Per the germline V gene, CDR1 is LGHNA and CDR2 is YNFKEQ.

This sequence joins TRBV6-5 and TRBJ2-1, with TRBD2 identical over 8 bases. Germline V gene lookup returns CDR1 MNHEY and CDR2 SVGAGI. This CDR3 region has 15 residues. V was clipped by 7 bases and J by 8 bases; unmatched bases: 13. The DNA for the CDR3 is TGTGCCAGCACTCCCGGGACTAGTGGGTGGGATGAGCAGTTCTTC. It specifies CASTPGTSGWDEQFF.

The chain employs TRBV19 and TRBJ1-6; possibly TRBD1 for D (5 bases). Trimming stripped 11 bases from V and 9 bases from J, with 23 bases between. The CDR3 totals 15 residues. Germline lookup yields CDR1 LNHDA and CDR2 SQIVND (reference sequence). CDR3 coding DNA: TGTGCCCGCAGGCAGTGCCCGGCAGGGCGTTCACCCCTCCACTTT. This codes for CARRQCPAGRSPLHF. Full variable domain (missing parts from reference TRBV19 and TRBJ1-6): DGGITQSPKYLFRKEGQNVTLSCEQNLNHDAMYWYRQDPGQGLRLIYYSQIVNDFQKGDIAEGYSVSREKKESFPLTVTSAQKNPTAFYLCARRQCPAGRSPLHFGNGTRLTVT.

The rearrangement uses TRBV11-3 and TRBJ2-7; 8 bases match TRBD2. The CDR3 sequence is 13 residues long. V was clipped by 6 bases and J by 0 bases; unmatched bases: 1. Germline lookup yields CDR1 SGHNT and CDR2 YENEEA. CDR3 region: CASSSGTSYEQYF. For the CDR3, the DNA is TGTGCCAGCAGTAGCGGGACCTCCTACGAGCAGTACTTC.

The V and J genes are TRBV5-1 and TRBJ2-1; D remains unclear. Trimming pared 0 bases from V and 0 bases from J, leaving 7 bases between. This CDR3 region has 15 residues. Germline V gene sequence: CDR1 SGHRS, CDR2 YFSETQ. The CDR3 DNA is TGCGCCAGCAGCTTGGAAGCAAGCTCCTACAATGAGCAGTTCTTC. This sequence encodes CASSLEASSYNEQFF.

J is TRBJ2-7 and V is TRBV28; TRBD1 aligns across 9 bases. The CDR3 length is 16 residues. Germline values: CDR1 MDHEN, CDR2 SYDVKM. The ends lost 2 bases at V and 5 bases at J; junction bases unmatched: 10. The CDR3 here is CASSLAPGTGKDEQYF. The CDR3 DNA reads TGTGCCAGCAGTTTAGCCCCCGGGACAGGGAAGGACGAGCAGTACTTC.

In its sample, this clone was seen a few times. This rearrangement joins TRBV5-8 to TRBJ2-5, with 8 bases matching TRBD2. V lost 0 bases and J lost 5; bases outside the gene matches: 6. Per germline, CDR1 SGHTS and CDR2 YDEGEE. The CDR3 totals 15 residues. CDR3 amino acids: CASSLGSGTVETQYF. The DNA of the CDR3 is TGTGCCAGCAGCTTGGGTAGCGGGACGGTGGAGACCCAGTACTTC.

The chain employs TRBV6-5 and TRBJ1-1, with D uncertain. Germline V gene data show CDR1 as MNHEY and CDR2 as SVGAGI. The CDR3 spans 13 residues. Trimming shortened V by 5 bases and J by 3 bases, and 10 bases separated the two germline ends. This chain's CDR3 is CASSINGDTEAFF. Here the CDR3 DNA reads TGTGCCAGCAGTATCAACGGGGACACTGAAGCTTTCTTT.

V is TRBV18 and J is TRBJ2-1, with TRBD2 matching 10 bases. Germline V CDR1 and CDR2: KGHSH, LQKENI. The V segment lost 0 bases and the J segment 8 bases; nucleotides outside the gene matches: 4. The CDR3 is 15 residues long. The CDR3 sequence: CASSPPLAGADEQFF. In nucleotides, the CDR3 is TGTGCCAGCTCACCACCGCTAGCGGGAGCCGATGAGCAGTTCTTC.

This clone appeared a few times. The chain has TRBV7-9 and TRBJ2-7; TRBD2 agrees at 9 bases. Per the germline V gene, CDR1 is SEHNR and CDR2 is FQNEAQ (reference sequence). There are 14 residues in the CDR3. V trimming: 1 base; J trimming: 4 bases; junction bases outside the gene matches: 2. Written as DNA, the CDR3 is TGTGCCAGCAGCTTAGTGGCGGGAGGGTACGAGCAGTACTTC. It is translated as CASSLVAGGYEQYF.

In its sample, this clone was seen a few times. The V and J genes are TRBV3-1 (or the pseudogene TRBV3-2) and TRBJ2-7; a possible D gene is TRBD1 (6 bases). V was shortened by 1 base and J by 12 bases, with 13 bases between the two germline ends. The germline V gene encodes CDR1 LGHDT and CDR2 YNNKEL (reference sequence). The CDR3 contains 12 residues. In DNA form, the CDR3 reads TGTGCCAGCAGCCAAGGTGGGACATCGTGGTACTTC. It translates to CASSQGGTSWYF.

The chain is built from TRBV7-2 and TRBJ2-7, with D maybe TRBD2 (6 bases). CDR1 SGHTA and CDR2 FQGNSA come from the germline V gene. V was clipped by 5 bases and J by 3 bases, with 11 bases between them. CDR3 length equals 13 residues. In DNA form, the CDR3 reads TGTGCCAGCAGCCGGGACTGGGGCTACGAGCAGTACTTC. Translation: CASSRDWGYEQYF.

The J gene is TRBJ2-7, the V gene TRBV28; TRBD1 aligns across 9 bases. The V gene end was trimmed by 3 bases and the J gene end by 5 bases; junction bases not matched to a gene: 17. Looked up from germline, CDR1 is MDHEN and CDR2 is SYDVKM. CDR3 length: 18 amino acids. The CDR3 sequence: CASSFLPYLGQGTHEQYF. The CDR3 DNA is TGTGCCAGCAGTTTTTTACCCTATCTGGGACAGGGTACTCACGAGCAGTACTTC.